This TCR beta chain originates from a study of PD-L1 blockade in urothelial cancer. Study at large: Between 0 and 3 chemotherapy regimens preceded treatment for each patient. Blood drawn 3 weeks (second dose) and 6 weeks after treatment start was analyzed.

Synthetic TCR analog templates were spiked into all PCRs individually. TCRdb keeps only in-frame clones here, not all; method: immunoSEQ multiplex PCR. The table has tens of thousands of clones, 80% to 85% seen once. CDR1 and CDR2 from the germline V gene are MNHEY and SVGAGI. This CDR3 contains 14 residues. Between the trimmed V and J ends, which lost 5 bases and 7 bases, there was a span of 15 bases. As to time point: pretreatment peripheral blood. Urothelial carcinoma affected the patients, and it was locally advanced or metastatic. The chain joins TRBV6-5 to TRBJ1-3; a weak D match, TRBD1 (6 bases). Sample: PBMCs, taken around atezolizumab (anti-PD-L1) treatment. The receptor comes from a man in his 70s with urothelial cancer. CDR3 DNA sequence: TGTGCCAGCAGTCGAGGGGGTCCCGAGAACACCATATATTTT. It codes for CASSRGGPENTIYF.